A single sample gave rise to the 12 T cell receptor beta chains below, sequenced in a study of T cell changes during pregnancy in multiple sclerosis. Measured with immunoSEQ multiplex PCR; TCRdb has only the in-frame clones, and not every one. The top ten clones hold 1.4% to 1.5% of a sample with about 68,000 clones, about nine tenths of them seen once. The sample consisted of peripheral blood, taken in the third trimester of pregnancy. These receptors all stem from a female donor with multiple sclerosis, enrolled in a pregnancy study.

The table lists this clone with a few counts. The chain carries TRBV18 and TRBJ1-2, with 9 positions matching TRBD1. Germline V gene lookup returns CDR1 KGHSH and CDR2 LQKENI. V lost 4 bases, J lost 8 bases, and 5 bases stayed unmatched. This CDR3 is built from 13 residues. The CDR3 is CASSRTGEGGYTF. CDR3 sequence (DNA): TGTGCCAGCTCACGGACAGGGGAGGGAGGCTACACCTTC. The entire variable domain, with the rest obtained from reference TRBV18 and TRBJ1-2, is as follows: NAGVMQNPRHLVRRRGQEARLRCSPMKGHSHVYWYRQLPEEGLKFMVYLQKENIIDESGMPKERFSAEFPKEGPSILRIQQVVRGDSAAYFCASSRTGEGGYTFGSGTRLTVV.

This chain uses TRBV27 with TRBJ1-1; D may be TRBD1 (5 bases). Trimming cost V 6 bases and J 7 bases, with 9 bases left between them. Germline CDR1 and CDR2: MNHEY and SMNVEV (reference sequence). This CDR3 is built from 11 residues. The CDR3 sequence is CASRRGGEAFF. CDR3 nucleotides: TGTGCCAGCAGAAGGGGTGGTGAAGCTTTCTTT.

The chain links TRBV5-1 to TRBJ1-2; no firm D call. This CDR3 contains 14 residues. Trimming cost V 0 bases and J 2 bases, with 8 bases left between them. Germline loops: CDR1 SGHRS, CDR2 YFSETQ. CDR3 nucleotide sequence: TGCGCCAGCAGCTTGGGGAGGGAAAACTATGGCTACACCTTC. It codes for CASSLGRENYGYTF.

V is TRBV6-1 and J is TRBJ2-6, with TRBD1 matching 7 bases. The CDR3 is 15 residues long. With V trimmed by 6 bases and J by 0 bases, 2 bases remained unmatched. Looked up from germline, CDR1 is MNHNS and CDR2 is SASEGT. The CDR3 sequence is CASSSGGSGANVLTF. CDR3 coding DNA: TGTGCCAGCAGCTCAGGGGGCTCTGGGGCCAACGTCCTGACTTTC.

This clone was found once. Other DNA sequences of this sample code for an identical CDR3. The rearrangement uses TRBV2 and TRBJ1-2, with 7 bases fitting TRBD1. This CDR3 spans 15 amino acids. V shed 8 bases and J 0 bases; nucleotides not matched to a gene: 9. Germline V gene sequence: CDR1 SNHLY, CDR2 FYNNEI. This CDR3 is CASGDRGGSNYGYTF. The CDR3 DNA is TGTGCCAGCGGCGACCGAGGGGGCTCTAACTATGGCTACACCTTC.

CDR3 residues: CAATKGGLNEQYF. The CDR3 DNA is TGTGCCGCAACGAAGGGGGGGCTCAACGAGCAGTACTTC. J is TRBJ2-7 and V is TRBV6-1; maybe TRBD2 (7 bases). The ends were cut back, 11 bases at V and 5 bases at J, with 19 bases in the middle. The CDR3 length is 13 residues. The germline V gene encodes CDR1 MNHNS and CDR2 SASEGT.

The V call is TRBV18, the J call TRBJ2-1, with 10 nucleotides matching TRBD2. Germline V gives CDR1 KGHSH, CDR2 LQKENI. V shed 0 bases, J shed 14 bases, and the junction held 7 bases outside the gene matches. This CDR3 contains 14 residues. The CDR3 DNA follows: TGTGCCAGCTCACCACCGCTAGCGGGGGCCCCAAAGTTCTTC. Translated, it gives CASSPPLAGAPKFF.

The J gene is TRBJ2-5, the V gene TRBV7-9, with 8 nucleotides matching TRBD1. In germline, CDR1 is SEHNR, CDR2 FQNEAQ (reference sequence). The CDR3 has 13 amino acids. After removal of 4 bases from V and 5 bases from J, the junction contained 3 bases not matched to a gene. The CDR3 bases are TGTGCCAGCAGCTCACAGGGGGAGGAGACCCAGTACTTC. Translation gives CASSSQGEETQYF.

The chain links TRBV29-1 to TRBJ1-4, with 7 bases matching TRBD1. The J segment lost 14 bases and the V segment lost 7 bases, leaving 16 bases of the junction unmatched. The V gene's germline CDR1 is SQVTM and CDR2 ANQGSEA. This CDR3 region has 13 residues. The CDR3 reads CSADRVADGGLFF. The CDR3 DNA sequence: TGCAGCGCCGACAGGGTGGCGGATGGGGGGCTGTTTTTT.

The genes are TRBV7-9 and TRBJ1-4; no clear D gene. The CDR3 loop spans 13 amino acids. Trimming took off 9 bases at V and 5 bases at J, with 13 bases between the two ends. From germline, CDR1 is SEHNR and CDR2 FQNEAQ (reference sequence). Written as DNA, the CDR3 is TGTGCCAGTCATTTAAGCACGAATGAAAAACTGTTTTTT. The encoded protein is CASHLSTNEKLFF. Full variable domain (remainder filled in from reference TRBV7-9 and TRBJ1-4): DTGVSQNPRHKITKRGQNVTFRCDPISEHNRLYWYRQTLGQGPEFLTYFQNEAQLEKSRLLSDRFSAERPKGSFSTLEIQRTEQGDSAMYLCASHLSTNEKLFFGSGTQLSVL.

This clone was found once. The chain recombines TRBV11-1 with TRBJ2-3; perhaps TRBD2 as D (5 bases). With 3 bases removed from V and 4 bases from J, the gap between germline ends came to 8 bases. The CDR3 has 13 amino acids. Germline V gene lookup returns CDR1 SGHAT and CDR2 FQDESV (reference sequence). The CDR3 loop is CASSFRGSDTQYF. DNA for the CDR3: TGTGCCAGCAGCTTCAGAGGGTCAGATACGCAGTATTTT.

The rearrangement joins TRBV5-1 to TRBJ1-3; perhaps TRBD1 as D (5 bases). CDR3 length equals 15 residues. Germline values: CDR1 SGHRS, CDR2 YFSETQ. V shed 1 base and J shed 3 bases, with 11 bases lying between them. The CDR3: CASSLSDSVGNTIYF. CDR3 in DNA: TGCGCCAGCAGCTTGTCCGACAGTGTTGGAAACACCATATATTTT. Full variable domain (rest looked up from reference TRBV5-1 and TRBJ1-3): KAGVTQTPRYLIKTRGQQVTLSCSPISGHRSVSWYQQTPGQGLQFLFEYFSETQRNKGNFPGRFSGRQFSNSRSEMNVSTLELGDSALYLCASSLSDSVGNTIYFGEGSWLTVV.